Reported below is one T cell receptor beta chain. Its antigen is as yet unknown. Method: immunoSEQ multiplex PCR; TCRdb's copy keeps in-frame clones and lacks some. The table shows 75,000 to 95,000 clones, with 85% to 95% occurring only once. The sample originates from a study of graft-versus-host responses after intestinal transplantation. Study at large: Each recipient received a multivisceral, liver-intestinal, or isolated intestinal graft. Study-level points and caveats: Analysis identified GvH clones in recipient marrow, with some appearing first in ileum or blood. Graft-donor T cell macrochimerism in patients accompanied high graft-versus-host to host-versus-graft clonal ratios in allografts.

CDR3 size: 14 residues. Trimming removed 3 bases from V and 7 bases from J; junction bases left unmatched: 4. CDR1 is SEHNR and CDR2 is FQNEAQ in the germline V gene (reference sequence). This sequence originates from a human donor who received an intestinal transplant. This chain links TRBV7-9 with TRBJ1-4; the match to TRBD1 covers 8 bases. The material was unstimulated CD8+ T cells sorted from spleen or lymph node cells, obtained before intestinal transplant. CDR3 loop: CASSFQGASEKLFF. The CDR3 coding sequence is TGTGCCAGCAGCTTCCAGGGGGCGAGTGAAAAACTGTTTTTT. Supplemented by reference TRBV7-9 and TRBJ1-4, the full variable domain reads DTGVSQNPRHKITKRGQNVTFRCDPISEHNRLYWYRQTLGQGPEFLTYFQNEAQLEKSRLLSDRFSAERPKGSFSTLEIQRTEQGDSAMYLCASSFQGASEKLFFGSGTQLSVL.